Below are 8 T cell receptor beta chains sequenced from a single sample in a study of OX40 agonist ivuxolimab in advanced cancers. The method was immunoSEQ multiplex PCR; TCRdb's version includes in-frame clones alone and lacks a portion of them. The sample holds 40,000 to 60,000 clones, roughly nine tenths seen once. The sequences come from CD4+ or CD8+ T cells sorted from blood, collected in a trial of the OX40 agonist ivuxolimab. The source is an adult with an advanced solid tumor such as melanoma, head and neck, liver or kidney cancer.

The chain couples TRBV28 to TRBJ1-5; 8 bases match TRBD1. The germline V gene has CDR1 MDHEN and CDR2 SYDVKM. CDR3 length equals 16 residues. Losses at the gene ends were 5 bases for V and 7 bases for J; bases not matched to a gene: 13. The CDR3 is CASSETGTGRRQPQHF. The CDR3 DNA follows: TGTGCCAGCAGTGAAACCGGGACAGGTCGCAGGCAGCCCCAGCATTTT.

The chain couples TRBV9 to TRBJ2-2; either TRBD1 or TRBD2 may fit D (5 bases each). The V gene lost 0 bases and the J gene lost 4 bases, with 16 bases spanning the gap. The CDR3 has 17 residues. From germline, CDR1 is SGDLS and CDR2 YYNGEE. The CDR3 protein is CASSVGPDGAATGELFF. CDR3 nucleotide sequence: TGTGCCAGCAGCGTAGGACCTGACGGGGCTGCCACCGGGGAGCTGTTTTTT. The full variable domain, rest sourced from reference TRBV9 and TRBJ2-2, is DSGVTQTPKHLITATGQRVTLRCSPRSGDLSVYWYQQSLDQGLQFLIQYYNGEERAKGNILERFSAQQFPDLHSELNLSSLELGDSALYFCASSVGPDGAATGELFFGEGSRLTVL.

The chain carries TRBV5-1 and TRBJ2-1, with 10 bases matching TRBD2. J was trimmed by 5 bases and V by 1 base; bases with no gene match: 15. The CDR3 sequence is 19 residues long. The germline gives CDR1 SGHRS, CDR2 YFSETQ. The CDR3: CASSLWLAGEIIRNNEQFF. The CDR3 nucleotides are TGCGCCAGCAGCTTGTGGCTAGCGGGAGAGATAATTAGAAACAATGAGCAGTTCTTC.

This sequence joins TRBV6-5 and TRBJ1-5; D is unclear. Trimming shortened V by 5 bases and J by 0 bases, and 11 bases separated the two germline ends. The CDR3 consists of 15 residues. Germline lookup yields CDR1 MNHEY and CDR2 SVGAGI. DNA of the CDR3: TGTGCCAGCAGTCCGGTAGTAAATAGCAATCAGCCCCAGCATTTT. Its translation: CASSPVVNSNQPQHF.

The chain carries TRBV20-1 and TRBJ2-7, with D unresolved. The CDR3 extends over 11 amino acids. V lost 3 bases, J lost 2 bases, and 5 bases lay in between. Germline V gives CDR1 DFQATT, CDR2 SNEGSKA (reference sequence). CDR3 DNA sequence: TGCAGTGCTAGTACTGCCTACGAGCAGTACTTC. This sequence encodes CSASTAYEQYF.

The genes are TRBV28 and TRBJ2-2; D may be TRBD1 (5 bases). The CDR3 runs 15 residues. Trimming took 1 base from V and 5 from J, leaving 11 bases between them. Looked up from germline, CDR1 is MDHEN and CDR2 is SYDVKM. The CDR3 DNA reads as TGTGCCAGCAGTTTATCAGTTAGGGGAACCGGGGAGCTGTTTTTT. This gives the protein CASSLSVRGTGELFF.

This clone has a handful of counts. The chain recombines TRBV7-8 with TRBJ1-1; no clear D. V was pared by 1 base and J by 5 bases, with 11 bases between. The CDR3 is made up of 14 amino acids. Germline V CDR1 and CDR2: SGHVS, FQNEAQ. CDR3 sequence reads: CASSLDGGWTEAFF. The CDR3, as DNA: TGTGCCAGCAGCTTAGATGGCGGGTGGACTGAAGCTTTCTTT.

Written as DNA, the CDR3 is TGCGCCAGCAGCCAGTCGTCCGGGACAGGGTCGCGGGAGCAGTACTTC. It yields the protein CASSQSSGTGSREQYF. The rearrangement links TRBV5-1 to TRBJ2-7; TRBD1 matches at 9 bases. With 4 bases clipped from V and 7 bases from J, the junction kept 15 bases outside the gene matches. The CDR3 spans 16 residues. CDR1 and CDR2 (germline): SGHRS, YFSETQ. The entire variable domain, with the rest obtained from reference TRBV5-1 and TRBJ2-7, is as follows: KAGVTQTPRYLIKTRGQQVTLSCSPISGHRSVSWYQQTPGQGLQFLFEYFSETQRNKGNFPGRFSGRQFSNSRSEMNVSTLELGDSALYLCASSQSSGTGSREQYFGPGTRLTVT.